This TCR beta chain was observed in a study of T cells in Graves' hyperthyroidism and ophthalmopathy. Findings and caveats of the study: Appearing also in blood were most of the thyroid clonotypes expanded above 0.001. Ophthalmopathy was distinguished from stable hyperthyroidism by 13 V-J signatures. The model anticipated ophthalmopathy a median approximately 6.6 months pre-onset.

Amplification targeted TCR beta CDR3 regions from RNA transcripts. First-round RT-PCR targeting the TCR CDR3 was performed with the HTBI primer set. TCRdb re-derived calls from the multiplex PCR reads in MiXCR, one entry per CDR3 protein. The repertoire consists of under 400,000 distinct CDR3 sequences, with approximately 18% occurring once and the leading ten covering roughly 49%. Deletions cut 4 bases from V and 2 bases from J, with 9 bases between. The germline V gene encodes CDR1 MNHNS and CDR2 SASEGT. CDR3 length: 13 residues. In regard to this clonotype: What it recognizes is unknown.

Each diagnosis drew on symptoms, thyroxine, TRAb, thyroid ultrasound and orbital computed tomography findings. Sequenced sample: blood. The TCR comes from a woman between 50 and 59 years old with Graves' hyperthyroidism. J is TRBJ2-7 and V is TRBV6-1, with D possibly TRBD2 on 5 matching bases. The CDR3 region has the DNA TGTGCCAGCAGTGCCGGACTGACCTACGAGCAGTACGTC. Protein sequence: CASSAGLTYEQYV.